The 27 T cell receptor beta chains listed next were all sequenced from one sample in a study of early stage breast cancer tumors. Sequencing used immunoSEQ multiplex PCR; TCRdb keeps in-frame clones, though not all of them. The sample records around 14,000 clones, around 80% being singletons. Material for sequencing was normal breast tissue next to the tumor. The source is a person aged 45-60 years with breast cancer.

The genes are TRBV7-3 and TRBJ1-5, with 9 bases lining up with TRBD1. The CDR3 spans 16 residues. CDR1 is SGHTA, CDR2 FQGTGA, per germline. With V trimmed by 3 bases and J by 3 bases, 6 bases remained unmatched. The CDR3 protein is CASSLTGGEANQPQHF. CDR3 DNA sequence: TGTGCCAGCAGCTTGACAGGGGGGGAAGCCAATCAGCCCCAGCATTTT. Combining the CDR3 with reference TRBV7-3 and TRBJ1-5 gives the whole variable domain GAGVSQTPSNKVTEKGKYVELRCDPISGHTALYWYRQSLGQGPEFLIYFQGTGAADDSGLPNDRFFAVRPEGSVSTLKIQRTERGDSAVYLCASSLTGGEANQPQHFGDGTRLSIL.

This chain connects TRBV6-1 to TRBJ1-6; D remains ambiguous. CDR3 length: 15 amino acids. V lost 2 bases and J lost 1, with 6 bases in between. The V gene's germline CDR1 is MNHNS and CDR2 SASEGT. CDR3 in amino acids: CASSERSSYNSPLHF. The CDR3 DNA is TGTGCCAGCAGTGAAAGGAGTTCCTATAATTCACCCCTCCACTTT.

The rearrangement joins TRBV9 to TRBJ2-5; 7 positions match TRBD2. The junction had 1 base not matched to a gene; V was cut back by 0 bases and J by 5 bases. This CDR3 spans 13 amino acids. Germline lookup yields CDR1 SGDLS and CDR2 YYNGEE. The CDR3 spells CASSVGTSETQYF. The CDR3, as DNA: TGTGCCAGCAGCGTAGGGACTAGTGAGACCCAGTACTTC.

V and J are TRBV28 and TRBJ2-5; D is tentatively TRBD1 or TRBD2 (5 bases each). From germline, CDR1 is MDHEN and CDR2 SYDVKM. V shed 2 bases and J shed 2 bases, with 18 bases lying between them. The CDR3 loop spans 17 amino acids. The CDR3 loop reads CASSLIGVGTGQETQYF. The CDR3, as DNA: TGTGCCAGCAGTTTAATCGGAGTAGGGACCGGTCAAGAGACCCAGTACTTC.

The V call is TRBV2, the J call TRBJ2-3, with D tentatively TRBD1 (5 bases). In germline, CDR1 is SNHLY, CDR2 FYNNEI. Trimming left V 4 bases short and J 2 bases short, with 13 bases between. The CDR3 has 15 residues. The CDR3 bases are TGTGCCAGCAGTGGAGTCGACAGATTCACAGATACGCAGTATTTT. Encoded protein: CASSGVDRFTDTQYF.

This clone has only a few counts. The chain carries TRBV28 and TRBJ1-3; D is unclear. The V and J ends lost 6 bases and 4 bases respectively, with 7 bases between them. The CDR3 is 12 residues long. Germline assignment: CDR1 MDHEN and CDR2 SYDVKM. Here the CDR3 DNA reads TGTGCCAGCAGCAAAGGGGGAAACACCATATATTTT. Its protein is CASSKGGNTIYF.

The V and J genes are TRBV6-5 and TRBJ1-2; D possibly corresponds to TRBD1 (5 bases). Germline CDR1 reads MNHEY; CDR2 reads SVGAGI. V lost 2 bases to trimming and J lost 4 bases, with 17 bases between them. The CDR3 contains 16 residues. CDR3 amino acids: CASSYGLGVSGYGYTF. For the CDR3, the DNA is TGTGCCAGCAGTTACGGATTAGGGGTTAGCGGCTATGGCTACACCTTC.

This chain uses TRBV11-2 with TRBJ2-1; 8 nucleotides agree with TRBD2. This CDR3 comprises 17 residues. The junction had 11 bases not matched to a gene; V was cut back by 5 bases and J by 2 bases. The germline CDR1 and CDR2 sequences are SGHAT and FQNNGV. DNA for the CDR3: TGTGCCAGCAGCCCCGGGGGGGCCTACCAAACCTACAATGAGCAGTTCTTC. Translating it yields CASSPGGAYQTYNEQFF.

The chain uses TRBV5-5 and TRBJ2-7; 7 bases fit TRBD1. The CDR3 is made up of 14 amino acids. Germline V gene data show CDR1 as SGHKS and CDR2 as YYEKEE (reference sequence). Losses at the gene ends were 0 bases for V and 6 bases for J; bases not matched to a gene: 6. The CDR3, as DNA: TGTGCCAGCAGCTTGGAGAGAGGGGGCCCCGAGCAGTACTTC. Its protein is CASSLERGGPEQYF.

The chain joins TRBV5-6 to TRBJ2-7; 8 bases are shared with TRBD2. The CDR3 sequence is 16 residues long. Germline CDR1 and CDR2: SGHDT and YYEEEE. Losses at the gene ends were 0 bases for V and 6 bases for J; bases not matched to a gene: 11. CDR3 in DNA: TGTGCCAGCAGCTTGGCCGGGAGGGCGGTCAACGTCGAGCAGTACTTC. Protein sequence: CASSLAGRAVNVEQYF.

This clone appeared a few times. V usage is TRBV18 and J usage is TRBJ1-1, with D possibly TRBD1 on 5 matching bases. V was trimmed by 0 bases and J by 4 bases, leaving 9 bases between them. The germline gives CDR1 KGHSH, CDR2 LQKENI. The CDR3 is 14 residues long. The CDR3 loop is CASSPPSTGTEAFF. CDR3 bases: TGTGCCAGCTCACCACCATCTACAGGCACTGAAGCTTTCTTT.

This sequence joins TRBV11-2 and TRBJ2-7, with D tentatively TRBD1 or TRBD2 (5 bases each). Germline loops: CDR1 SGHAT, CDR2 FQNNGV. V was pared by 5 bases and J by 2 bases, with 7 bases between. The CDR3 consists of 12 residues. The CDR3 DNA is TGTGCCAGCAGCGGGGGACCCTACGAGCAGTACTTC. Translating it yields CASSGGPYEQYF. The whole variable domain, remainder taken from reference TRBV11-2 and TRBJ2-7, is EAGVAQSPRYKIIEKRQSVAFWCNPISGHATLYWYQQILGQGPKLLIQFQNNGVVDDSQLPKDRFSAERLKGVDSTLKIQPAKLEDSAVYLCASSGGPYEQYFGPGTRLTVT.

The chain combines TRBV9 with TRBJ1-2; no reliable D call. There are 14 residues in the CDR3. V gave up 0 bases and J gave up 5 bases, with 11 bases separating them. The germline V gene encodes CDR1 SGDLS and CDR2 YYNGEE. The CDR3 sequence: CASSVDFRGYGYTF. The CDR3 DNA reads TGTGCCAGCAGCGTAGATTTTAGAGGGTATGGCTACACCTTC.

The chain links TRBV7-9 to TRBJ2-1; the D gene is possibly TRBD2 (5 bases). CDR1 is SEHNR, CDR2 FQNEAQ, per germline (reference sequence). The V end lost 5 bases, the J end lost 7 bases, and 9 bases lay between the germline ends. CDR3 length: 12 residues. This CDR3 reads CASSMGVNEQFF. CDR3 DNA: TGTGCCAGCAGCATGGGAGTTAATGAGCAGTTCTTC. Combining the CDR3 with reference TRBV7-9 and TRBJ2-1 gives the whole variable domain DTGVSQNPRHKITKRGQNVTFRCDPISEHNRLYWYRQTLGQGPEFLTYFQNEAQLEKSRLLSDRFSAERPKGSFSTLEIQRTEQGDSAMYLCASSMGVNEQFFGPGTRLTVL.

In DNA form, the CDR3 reads TGTGCCAGCACCGTGAGTGGGGATGAAAAACTGTTTTTT. Translating it yields CASTVSGDEKLFF. This chain uses TRBV7-9 with TRBJ1-4; the D is unclear. The CDR3 sequence is 13 residues long. Trimming took off 7 bases at V and 6 bases at J, with 12 bases between the two ends. Germline loops: CDR1 SEHNR, CDR2 FQNEAQ (reference sequence).

The chain has TRBV2 and TRBJ2-3; 9 positions agree with TRBD2. Germline CDR1 is SNHLY and CDR2 is FYNNEI. J gave up 5 bases and V 1 base, and 4 bases lay outside the gene matches. The CDR3 has 15 residues. CDR3 sequence (DNA): TGTGCCAGCAGTGAAGGTCTAGCGGGGCTAGATACGCAGTATTTT. As protein: CASSEGLAGLDTQYF. Complete variable domain (other parts from reference TRBV2 and TRBJ2-3): EPEVTQTPSHQVTQMGQEVILRCVPISNHLYFYWYRQILGQKVEFLVSFYNNEISEKSEIFDDQFSVERPDGSNFTLKIRSTKLEDSAMYFCASSEGLAGLDTQYFGPGTRLTVL.

This clone was seen a handful of times. The chain combines TRBV6-5 with TRBJ2-7, with TRBD2 identical over 9 bases. Per germline, CDR1 MNHEY and CDR2 SVGAGI. There are 15 residues in the CDR3. J was trimmed by 3 bases and V by 4 bases; bases with no gene match: 7. The CDR3 nucleotides are TGTGCCAGCAGTTTCACCGGGACTAGCTTCTACGAGCAGTACTTC. Translation gives CASSFTGTSFYEQYF.

The chain carries TRBV7-9 and TRBJ1-2, with TRBD1 as a possible D gene (5 bases). CDR1 is SEHNR, CDR2 FQNEAQ, per germline (reference sequence). V was clipped by 6 bases and J by 4 bases, with 12 bases between them. CDR3 length equals 13 residues. The CDR3 DNA sequence: TGTGCCAGCAGTCCCGACAGAGCCTATGGCTACACCTTC. This codes for CASSPDRAYGYTF.

This clone was detected only a few times. This chain links TRBV14 with TRBJ2-5; either TRBD1 or TRBD2 may supply D (5 bases each). The V gene's germline CDR1 is SGHDN and CDR2 FVKESK. This CDR3 region has 16 residues. Deletions cut 6 bases from V and 1 base from J, with 18 bases between. The CDR3 is CASSRGLQLIQETQYF. The CDR3, as DNA: TGTGCCAGCAGTCGGGGCCTCCAACTGATCCAAGAGACCCAGTACTTC.

This rearrangement joins TRBV5-6 to TRBJ1-1; 7 nucleotides agree with TRBD1. Germline CDR1 SGHDT, CDR2 YYEEEE. Trimming cost V 3 bases and J 8 bases; bases outside gene matches: 4. This CDR3 is built from 12 residues. Here the CDR3 reads CASSWADREAFF. For the CDR3, the DNA is TGTGCCAGCAGCTGGGCGGACAGGGAAGCTTTCTTT.

The chain carries TRBV7-2 and TRBJ1-2; the D is unclear. This CDR3 region has 13 residues. The germline V and J ends were trimmed by 2 bases and 8 bases, with 12 bases remaining between them. Germline CDR1 reads SGHTA; CDR2 reads FQGNSA. CDR3 protein: CASSLRREEGYTF. The CDR3 bases are TGTGCCAGCAGCTTAAGAAGGGAGGAAGGCTACACCTTC.

The V gene is TRBV7-2, the J gene TRBJ2-3; D is ambiguous. The germline V gene encodes CDR1 SGHTA and CDR2 FQGNSA. The CDR3 extends over 13 amino acids. Trimming left V 5 bases short and J 1 base short, with 7 bases between. CDR3 bases: TGTGCCAGCAGCAACCGGGGCACAGATACGCAGTATTTT. Its protein product is CASSNRGTDTQYF.

This chain joins TRBV23-1 and TRBJ1-1, with D maybe TRBD1 (5 bases). TRBV23-1 is identified as an open reading frame with a role that is uncertain. Trimming shortened V by 3 bases and J by 4 bases, and 6 bases separated the two germline ends. The CDR3 runs to 12 residues. The CDR3 nucleotides are TGCGCCAGCAGTCAGGGGGGCACTGAAGCTTTCTTT. It yields the protein CASSQGGTEAFF.

V usage is TRBV5-1 and J usage is TRBJ2-3; tentative D call: TRBD2 (6 bases). The CDR3 runs 17 residues. Germline lookup yields CDR1 SGHRS and CDR2 YFSETQ. Trimming took 5 bases from V and 6 from J, leaving 25 bases between them. The CDR3 coding sequence is TGCGCCAGCAGTCAGCCGCGGGGCGCGCAGACCTTGGATACGCAGTATTTT. Its protein is CASSQPRGAQTLDTQYF.

This chain uses TRBV9 with TRBJ2-3; D call uncertain. The CDR3 has 12 amino acids. Germline values: CDR1 SGDLS, CDR2 YYNGEE. With 2 bases removed from V and 5 bases from J, the gap between germline ends came to 6 bases. CDR3 bases: TGTGCCAGCAGCGTCTTTGGAGATACGCAGTATTTT. Its protein product is CASSVFGDTQYF.

The gene calls are TRBV9 and TRBJ2-2; no firm D call. This CDR3 is built from 15 residues. The V gene's germline CDR1 is SGDLS and CDR2 YYNGEE. V was clipped by 0 bases and J by 8 bases, with 14 bases between them. The CDR3 reads CASSVASPAEGELFF. The CDR3 bases are TGTGCCAGCAGCGTAGCTTCCCCCGCTGAGGGGGAGCTGTTTTTT.

This clone was counted a few times. For the CDR3, the DNA is TGTGCCAGCTCATCGGGAGTCCTTTATGGCTACACCTTC. Its protein product is CASSSGVLYGYTF. The rearrangement joins TRBV18 to TRBJ1-2; D gene uncertain. The CDR3 is made up of 13 amino acids. Deletions cut 5 bases from V and 5 bases from J, with 12 bases between. The V gene's germline CDR1 is KGHSH and CDR2 LQKENI. The full variable domain, completed using reference TRBV18 and TRBJ1-2, is NAGVMQNPRHLVRRRGQEARLRCSPMKGHSHVYWYRQLPEEGLKFMVYLQKENIIDESGMPKERFSAEFPKEGPSILRIQQVVRGDSAAYFCASSSGVLYGYTFGSGTRLTVV.